This TCR beta chain is drawn from a study of molecular identifiers for immune sequencing clone quantification. Of note for this clonotype: No antigen is known for it.

Each CDR3 protein is one row after TCRdb ran MiXCR on the PCR reads. This sample carries more than 450,000 distinct CDR3 sequences, around 21% of them seen once, and the ten largest clones take about 0.78%. The study's findings and limits: Effector cells had over 99% of their molecules in clones above 20 RNA copies, while naive cells had under 1%.

The germline V gene encodes CDR1 SGHAT and CDR2 FQNNGV. The CDR3 has 14 amino acids. V was pared by 3 bases and J by 4 bases, with 12 bases between. The receptor was derived from a human donor in good health. Some libraries in this study had Jurkat cell RNA spiked in. Sequencing was carried out using naive CD8+ T cells from blood, with Jurkat cell RNA spiked in. Subset denoted: FACS-sorted CD8+CD4-CCR7+CD45RA+ naive T cells. The chain carries TRBV11-2 and TRBJ1-1, with D hard to call. The CDR3 bases are TGTGCCAGCAGCTTTAGTAGCGGGGTCACTGAAGCTTTCTTT. It codes for CASSFSSGVTEAFF.